Sequencing of this T cell receptor (beta chain) was carried out in a study of T cells in localized non-small cell lung cancer. General study points: With higher T cell density in blood came longer overall survival. Uninvolved adjacent lung had more T cell clonality than any other tissue, topping tumor.

Assay: immunoSEQ multiplex PCR; the TCRdb copy retains only in-frame clones and omits some. The table lists around 83,000 clones, roughly 87% of them singletons. The CDR3 contains 13 residues. Trimming took 5 bases from V and 2 from J, leaving 8 bases between them. Germline assignment: CDR1 SGHRS and CDR2 YFSETQ. On this clone: Its antigen is not known.

The input for sequencing was peripheral blood, taken before any cancer treatment. This sequence joins TRBV5-1 and TRBJ2-1, with D perhaps TRBD2 (5 bases). The sequence was obtained from a man aged 40 to 70 with stage I squamous cell lung carcinoma. CDR3 nucleotide sequence: TGCGCCAGCAGGGAGGCGGCCTACAATGAGCAGTTCTTC. Its translation is CASREAAYNEQFF.